The text below deals with one T cell receptor beta chain. This sample stems from a study of blood T cell repertoires in COVID-19. The wider study: Samples taken during acute and convalescent COVID-19 were collected in the United States, Italy and Spain. PBMCs, B-cell-depleted T cells, or T cells were the source of the cDNA or gDNA that made up the material.

Original methodology: By means of reference gene primer amplification, nucleated cell counts were estimated. Repertoires were generated with immunoSEQ multiplex PCR, while TCRdb's copy carries only in-frame clones and drops some. That table furnishes V, J and clone size, whereas the DNA furnished D and trimming. This table holds some 300,000 clones, around 84% found once. From germline, CDR1 is LGHNA and CDR2 YNFKEQ. This CDR3 spans 15 amino acids. Germline trimming cut 1 base from V and 5 bases from J; bases unmatched to any gene: 5. The chain recombines TRBV4-2 with TRBJ1-5, with TRBD1 identical over 7 bases. Input material: peripheral blood. The TCR sequence derives from an older man with acute or convalescent COVID-19. CDR3 coding DNA: TGTGCCAGCAGCCAAGGGTTAACAGGGGATCAGCCCCAGCATTTT. Protein: CASSQGLTGDQPQHF.